A single sample gave rise to the 24 T cell receptor beta chains below, sequenced in a study of blood T cells in healthy people across ages. Sample-barcoded 5' priming and a J-beta primer mix drove a second PCR of about 6 to 12 cycles. TCRdb itself ran the 5' RACE reads through MiXCR, one entry per CDR3 protein. The sample has nearly 800,000 distinct CDR3 sequences; approximately 53% are singletons. Sequencing was done on a sample of blood. Source of these receptors: a man in his forties in good health.

The chain is built from TRBV20-1 and TRBJ2-1, with 9 bases lining up with TRBD2. V was clipped by 0 bases and J by 6 bases; unmatched bases: 9. Germline V gene sequence: CDR1 DFQATT, CDR2 SNEGSKA (reference sequence). The CDR3 loop spans 16 amino acids. In nucleotides, the CDR3 is TGCAGTGCTAGAGATCTGGCTAGCGGGACTTTCAATGAGCAGTTCTTC. Translated, it gives CSARDLASGTFNEQFF.

This clonotype was observed once. The J gene is TRBJ2-1, the V gene TRBV7-9; no firm D call. Germline-derived CDR1 and CDR2 are SEHNR and FQNEAQ (reference sequence). V was shortened by 5 bases and J by 0 bases, with 11 bases between the two germline ends. This CDR3 is built from 15 residues. Here the CDR3 DNA reads TGTGCCAGCAGCCCAAGCGTAAGCTCCTACAATGAGCAGTTCTTC. This codes for CASSPSVSSYNEQFF.

The chain has TRBV24-1 and TRBJ1-5; no clear D. The CDR3 sequence is 13 residues long. V lost 4 bases to trimming and J lost 7 bases, with 10 bases between them. Germline V lookup: CDR1 KGHDR, CDR2 SFDVKD. This CDR3 reads CATSEIGYQPQHF. The CDR3 coding sequence is TGTGCCACCAGTGAAATAGGGTACCAGCCCCAGCATTTT.

The chain couples TRBV28 to TRBJ2-1, with 7 bases that match TRBD1. This CDR3 region has 16 residues. Germline loops: CDR1 MDHEN, CDR2 SYDVKM. Unmatched junction bases numbered 10, after V lost 1 base and J lost 7 bases. DNA of the CDR3: TGTGCCAGCAGTTTATTGGGACAGAGATCCTGGAATGAGCAGTTCTTC. Residues: CASSLLGQRSWNEQFF.

The chain carries TRBV12-3 or TRBV12-4 and TRBJ1-3; D is unresolved. This CDR3 is 12 amino acids long. The germline V and J ends were trimmed by 4 bases and 3 bases, with 4 bases remaining between them. In nucleotides, the CDR3 is TGTGCCAGCAGTTACCATGGAAACACCATATATTTT. Its protein product is CASSYHGNTIYF.

The rearrangement links TRBV9 to TRBJ1-1; 11 bases fit TRBD1. CDR3 size: 15 residues. The J segment lost 4 bases and the V segment lost 4 bases, leaving 6 bases of the junction unmatched. Per germline, CDR1 SGDLS and CDR2 YYNGEE. DNA of the CDR3: TGTGCCAGCAGCACAGGACAGGGGGCCGCCACTGAAGCTTTCTTT. Its translation: CASSTGQGAATEAFF.

This clonotype has just a few counts. The chain recombines TRBV6-5 with TRBJ2-4; 9 bases agree with TRBD2. TRBJ2-7 matches the DNA end more closely, so the J call is doubtful. CDR3 size: 19 residues. CDR1 MNHEY and CDR2 SVGAGI come from the germline V gene. CDR3 residues: CASSYFVFGREGTGYEQYF. The CDR3 DNA reads as TGTGCCAGCAGTTACTTTGTCTTTGGGCGGGAGGGAACCGGATACGAGCAGTACTTC.

With respect to this clonotype: With a much larger clone just one base away, this may be a read error. The rearrangement uses TRBV7-2 and TRBJ1-2; no firm D call. With 4 bases removed from V and 10 bases from J, the gap between germline ends came to 16 bases. This CDR3 spans 13 amino acids. The germline gives CDR1 SGHTA, CDR2 FQGNSA. Here the CDR3 reads CASSSGTPSDYTF. DNA of the CDR3: TGTGCCAGCAGCTCCGGAACCCCCTCCGACTACACCTTC.

The chain couples TRBV10-3 to TRBJ2-1; no clear D gene. Germline V gene sequence: CDR1 ENHRY, CDR2 SYGVKD. The ends were cut back, 10 bases at V and 0 bases at J, with 13 bases in the middle. The CDR3 is made up of 14 amino acids. The CDR3 DNA follows: TGTGCCAGTAGACGCCCAAGCTCCTACAATGAGCAGTTCTTC. Its translation is CASRRPSSYNEQFF.

The V gene is TRBV6-2 or TRBV6-3, the J gene TRBJ2-5; 10 bases agree with TRBD1. This CDR3 comprises 14 residues. The ends lost 11 bases at V and 11 bases at J; junction bases unmatched: 17. CDR1 and CDR2 (germline): MNHEY, SVGEGT. Written as DNA, the CDR3 is TGTGCCGCAACGAAGGACAGGGGGGTAGGGGAGCAGTACTTC. Translating it yields CAATKDRGVGEQYF.

This clonotype has just one count. V is TRBV4-1 and J is TRBJ2-5, with 9 nucleotides matching TRBD2. Germline V gene data show CDR1 as MGHRA and CDR2 as YSYEKL. The CDR3 has 15 residues. Germline trimming cut 1 base from V and 1 base from J; bases unmatched to any gene: 1. The CDR3 region is CASSQGGGAQETQYF. CDR3 DNA: TGCGCCAGCAGCCAAGGCGGGGGGGCCCAAGAGACCCAGTACTTC.

The chain employs TRBV24-1 and TRBJ1-2; 9 nucleotides align to TRBD1. Germline-derived CDR1 and CDR2 are KGHDR and SFDVKD. J was trimmed by 10 bases and V by 3 bases; bases with no gene match: 11. The CDR3 totals 15 residues. This chain's CDR3 is CATSDPRDRESVYTF. CDR3 nucleotide sequence: TGTGCCACCAGTGATCCCCGGGACAGGGAATCGGTCTACACCTTC.

The CDR3 protein is CASSGDRGRNEQFF. CDR3 coding DNA: TGTGCCAGCAGCGGAGACAGGGGGCGGAATGAGCAGTTCTTC. This chain links TRBV2 with TRBJ2-1; 10 positions agree with TRBD1. J lost 7 bases, V lost 6 bases, and 6 bases had no gene match. CDR1 is SNHLY and CDR2 is FYNNEI in the germline V gene. The CDR3 contains 14 residues.

The chain joins TRBV29-1 to TRBJ1-4; D unresolved. Trimming removed 4 bases from V and 8 bases from J, with 8 bases in between. The CDR3 contains 11 residues. From germline, CDR1 is SQVTM and CDR2 ANQGSEA. CDR3 coding DNA: TGCAGCGTTGTTGATCGCGAAAAACTGTTTTTT. Translating gives CSVVDREKLFF.

The genes are TRBV4-2 and TRBJ2-1; weak D call: TRBD1 (6 bases). V was pared by 1 base and J by 0 bases, with 10 bases between. Germline V gene lookup returns CDR1 LGHNA and CDR2 YNFKEQ. This CDR3 comprises 16 residues. CDR3 sequence: CASSQGNRASYNEQFF. CDR3 coding DNA: TGTGCCAGCAGCCAAGGTAACAGGGCCTCCTACAATGAGCAGTTCTTC.

This clonotype appeared once. The genes are TRBV20-1 and TRBJ2-1; 7 bases fit TRBD2. The CDR3 is 18 residues long. Trimming took 6 bases from V and 0 from J; bases not matched to a gene: 17. Germline V gives CDR1 DFQATT, CDR2 SNEGSKA (reference sequence). The CDR3 DNA follows: TGCAGTGCCAATAGGGAGGGCCGTGATTGGAGCTCCTACAATGAGCAGTTCTTC. Encoded protein: CSANREGRDWSSYNEQFF.

The chain combines TRBV18 with TRBJ2-3; 8 nucleotides match TRBD1. Unmatched junction bases numbered 2, after V lost 3 bases and J lost 3 bases. This CDR3 region has 14 residues. Germline CDR1 and CDR2: KGHSH and LQKENI. The CDR3: CASSPRDRTDTQYF. Written as DNA, the CDR3 is TGTGCCAGCTCACCCCGGGACAGGACAGATACGCAGTATTTT.

The chain recombines TRBV29-1 with TRBJ2-2, with D tentatively TRBD2 (5 bases). V was cut by 4 bases and J by 6 bases, with 6 bases left in between. This CDR3 is built from 11 residues. CDR1 is SQVTM, CDR2 ANQGSEA, per germline. CDR3 region: CSVGEPGELFF. The CDR3 nucleotides are TGCAGCGTTGGGGAGCCCGGGGAGCTGTTTTTT.

To note about this clonotype: Its ends do not fully match the called genes, so a read error is possible. This chain joins TRBV4-3 and TRBJ2-4, with D unresolved. The CDR3 runs to 17 residues. The V gene's germline CDR1 is LGHNA and CDR2 YSLEER. Here the CDR3 DNA reads TGCGCCAGCAGCCAAGATGACTGGGGTACCAGAGAAAACACTCAGTACTTC. This translates into CASSQDDWGTRENTQYF.

V is TRBV27 and J is TRBJ2-2; TRBD2 matches at 7 bases. Trimming cost V 0 bases and J 3 bases; bases outside gene matches: 7. Per germline, CDR1 MNHEY and CDR2 SMNVEV (reference sequence). This CDR3 comprises 17 residues. The CDR3 coding sequence is TGTGCCAGCAGTTTATCTGGCGGGGGATTTTACACCGGGGAGCTGTTTTTT. As protein: CASSLSGGGFYTGELFF.

V usage is TRBV2 and J usage is TRBJ1-5; 9 nucleotides line up with TRBD1. The V segment lost 6 bases and the J segment 6 bases; nucleotides outside the gene matches: 6. From germline, CDR1 is SNHLY and CDR2 FYNNEI. CDR3 length: 14 residues. The CDR3 protein is CASRGQGGSQPQHF. The CDR3 bases are TGTGCCAGCAGGGGACAGGGTGGAAGTCAGCCCCAGCATTTT.

The chain has TRBV28 and TRBJ1-1, with 7 bases identical to TRBD1. CDR1 and CDR2 from the germline V gene are MDHEN and SYDVKM. V lost 3 bases, J lost 5 bases, and 9 bases stayed unmatched. The CDR3 is made up of 15 amino acids. CDR3 loop: CASSLPLQGRTEAFF. CDR3 coding DNA: TGTGCCAGCAGTTTGCCCCTACAGGGGCGAACTGAAGCTTTCTTT.

In this sample, this clonotype turned up a few times. This chain joins TRBV29-1 and TRBJ2-7; the match to TRBD2 covers 10 bases. Trimming at V came to 7 bases and at J to 6 bases, leaving 27 bases not matched to a gene. Germline V CDR1 and CDR2: SQVTM, ANQGSEA. There are 19 residues in the CDR3. CDR3 nucleotide sequence: TGCAGCGCTAAGCTTCGCACGCGCCTAATAGCGGGAGGTGGATCCGAGCAGTACTTC. Amino acid sequence: CSAKLRTRLIAGGGSEQYF.

This clonotype occurred a few times. This chain joins TRBV20-1 and TRBJ2-5, with TRBD2 identical over 7 bases. Germline V gives CDR1 DFQATT, CDR2 SNEGSKA (reference sequence). CDR3 length: 13 residues. With V trimmed by 5 bases and J by 5 bases, 8 bases remained unmatched. The CDR3 sequence is CSAAPSGRETQYF. The CDR3 DNA reads TGCAGTGCTGCTCCTAGCGGCCGTGAGACCCAGTACTTC.